Each of the 6 T cell receptor beta chains below was sequenced from the same sample in a study of T cell changes during pregnancy in multiple sclerosis. Data came from immunoSEQ multiplex PCR; TCRdb stores just in-frame clones and leaves some out. The sample carries around 41,000 clones, around 90% recorded once. Specimen: CD4+ T cells from peripheral blood mononuclear cells, collected in the third trimester of pregnancy. These receptors were obtained from a female donor in good health, enrolled as a control in a pregnancy study.

This rearrangement joins TRBV9 to TRBJ2-1; tentatively, D is TRBD1 (6 bases). The CDR3 totals 16 residues. V was trimmed by 2 bases and J by 4 bases, leaving 16 bases between them. CDR1 and CDR2 (germline): SGDLS, YYNGEE. The chain's CDR3 is CASSVRGGSPYNEQFF. The DNA for the CDR3 is TGTGCCAGCAGCGTGAGAGGGGGTTCCCCTTACAATGAGCAGTTCTTC. Based on the CDR3 plus reference TRBV9 and TRBJ2-1, the full variable domain is DSGVTQTPKHLITATGQRVTLRCSPRSGDLSVYWYQQSLDQGLQFLIQYYNGEERAKGNILERFSAQQFPDLHSELNLSSLELGDSALYFCASSVRGGSPYNEQFFGPGTRLTVL.

The chain has TRBV4-1 and TRBJ2-7, with D possibly being TRBD2 (5 bases). This CDR3 region has 16 residues. Germline V gene sequence: CDR1 MGHRA, CDR2 YSYEKL. The ends were cut back, 1 base at V and 6 bases at J, with 19 bases in the middle. The CDR3 sequence: CASSQGLRTPLGEQYF. CDR3 sequence (DNA): TGCGCCAGCAGCCAAGGGTTAAGGACTCCGCTTGGCGAGCAGTACTTC.

This sequence joins TRBV28 and TRBJ2-7; TRBD1 matches at 7 bases. This CDR3 has 14 amino acids. Trimming at V came to 5 bases and at J to 0 bases, leaving 4 bases not matched to a gene. From germline, CDR1 is MDHEN and CDR2 SYDVKM. The CDR3, as DNA: TGTGCCAGCAGTACCGGGGACAGCTCCTACGAGCAGTACTTC. It codes for CASSTGDSSYEQYF.

The rearrangement uses TRBV5-1 and TRBJ2-3; D may be TRBD2 (5 bases). The CDR3 loop spans 17 amino acids. Between the trimmed V and J ends, which lost 0 bases and 5 bases, there was a span of 19 bases. Per germline, CDR1 SGHRS and CDR2 YFSETQ. The CDR3 DNA reads TGCGCCAGCAGCTTGGCGGCTAGGTCGGGGTCTGAAGATACGCAGTATTTT. It translates to CASSLAARSGSEDTQYF.

This rearrangement joins TRBV19 to TRBJ1-1; possibly TRBD1 for D (6 bases). The V end lost 7 bases, the J end lost 3 bases, and 6 bases lay between the germline ends. CDR1 is LNHDA, CDR2 SQIVND, per germline (reference sequence). The CDR3 runs to 11 residues. Here the CDR3 DNA reads TGTGCCAGTACAGGGGACACTGAAGCTTTCTTT. Residues: CASTGDTEAFF.

There are a few counts of this clone. CDR3 DNA: TGTGCCGTGACAGGGGATCGGACTGAAGCTTTCTTT. It specifies CAVTGDRTEAFF. V and J are TRBV30 and TRBJ1-1; the match to TRBD1 covers 8 bases. This CDR3 is 12 amino acids long. V gave up 8 bases and J gave up 5 bases; unmatched junction bases: 7. Germline assignment: CDR1 GTSNPN and CDR2 SVGIG (reference sequence).